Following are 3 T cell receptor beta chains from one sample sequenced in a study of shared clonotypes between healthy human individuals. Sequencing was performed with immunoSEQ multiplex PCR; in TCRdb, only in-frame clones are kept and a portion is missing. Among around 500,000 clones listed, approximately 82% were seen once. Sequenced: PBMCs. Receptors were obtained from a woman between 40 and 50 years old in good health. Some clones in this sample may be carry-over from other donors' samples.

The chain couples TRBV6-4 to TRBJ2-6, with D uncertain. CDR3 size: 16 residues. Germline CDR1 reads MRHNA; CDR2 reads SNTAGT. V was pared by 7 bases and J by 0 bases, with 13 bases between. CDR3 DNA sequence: TGTGCCAGCACCCAGGAAGCTAGCTCTGGGGCCAACGTCCTGACTTTC. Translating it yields CASTQEASSGANVLTF.

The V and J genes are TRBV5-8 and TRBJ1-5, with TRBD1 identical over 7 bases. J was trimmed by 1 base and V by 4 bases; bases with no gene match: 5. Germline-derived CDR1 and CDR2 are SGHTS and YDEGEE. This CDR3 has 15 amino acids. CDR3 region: CASSGTGESNQPQHF. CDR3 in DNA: TGTGCCAGCAGCGGAACAGGGGAGAGCAATCAGCCCCAGCATTTT.

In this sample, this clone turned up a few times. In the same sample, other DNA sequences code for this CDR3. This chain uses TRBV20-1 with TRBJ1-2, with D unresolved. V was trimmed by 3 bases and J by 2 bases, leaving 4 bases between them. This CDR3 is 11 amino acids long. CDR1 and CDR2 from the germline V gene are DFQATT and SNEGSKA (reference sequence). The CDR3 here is CSASPNYGYTF. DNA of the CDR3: TGCAGTGCTAGTCCCAACTATGGCTACACCTTC.